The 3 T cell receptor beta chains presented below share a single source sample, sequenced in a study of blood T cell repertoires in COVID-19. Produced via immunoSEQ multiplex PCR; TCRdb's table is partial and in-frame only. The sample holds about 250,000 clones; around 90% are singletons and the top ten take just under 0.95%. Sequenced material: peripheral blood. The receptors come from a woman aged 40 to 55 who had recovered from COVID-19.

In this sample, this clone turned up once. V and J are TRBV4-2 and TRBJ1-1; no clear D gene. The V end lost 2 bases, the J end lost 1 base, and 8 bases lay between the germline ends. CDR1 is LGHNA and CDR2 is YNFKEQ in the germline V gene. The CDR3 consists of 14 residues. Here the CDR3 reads CASSQPVENTEAFF. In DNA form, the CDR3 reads TGTGCCAGCAGCCAACCGGTCGAGAACACTGAAGCTTTCTTT.

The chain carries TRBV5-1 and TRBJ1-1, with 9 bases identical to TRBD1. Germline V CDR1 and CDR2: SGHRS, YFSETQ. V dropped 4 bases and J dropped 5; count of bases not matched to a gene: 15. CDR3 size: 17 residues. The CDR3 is CASSPNWRWDRVTEAFF. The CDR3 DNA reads TGCGCCAGCAGCCCAAATTGGAGATGGGACAGGGTTACTGAAGCTTTCTTT.

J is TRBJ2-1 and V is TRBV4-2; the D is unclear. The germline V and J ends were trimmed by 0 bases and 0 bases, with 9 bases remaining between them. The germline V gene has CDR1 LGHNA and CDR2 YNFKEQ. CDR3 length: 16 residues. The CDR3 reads CASSQDRLGSYNEQFF. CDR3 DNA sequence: TGTGCCAGCAGCCAAGATCGGCTAGGCTCCTACAATGAGCAGTTCTTC.